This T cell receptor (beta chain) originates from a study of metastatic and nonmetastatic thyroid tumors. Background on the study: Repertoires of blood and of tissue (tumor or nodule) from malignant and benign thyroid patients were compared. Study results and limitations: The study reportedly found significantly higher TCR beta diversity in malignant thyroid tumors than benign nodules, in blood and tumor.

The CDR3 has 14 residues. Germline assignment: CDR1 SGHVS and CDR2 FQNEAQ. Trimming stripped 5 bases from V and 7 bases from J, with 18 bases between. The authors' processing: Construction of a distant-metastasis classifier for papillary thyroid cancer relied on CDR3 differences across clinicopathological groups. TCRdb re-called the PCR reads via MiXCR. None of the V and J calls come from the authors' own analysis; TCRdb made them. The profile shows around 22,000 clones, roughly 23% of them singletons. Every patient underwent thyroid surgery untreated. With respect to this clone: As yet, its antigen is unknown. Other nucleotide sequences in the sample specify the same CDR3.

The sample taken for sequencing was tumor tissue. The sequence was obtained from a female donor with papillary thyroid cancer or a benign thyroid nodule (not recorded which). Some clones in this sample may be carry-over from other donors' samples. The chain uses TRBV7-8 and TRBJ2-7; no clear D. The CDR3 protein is CASSPQPPPSEQYF. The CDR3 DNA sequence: TGTGCCAGCAGCCCCCAGCCGCCCCCCAGTGAGCAGTACTTC.